One and the same sample provided the 30 T cell receptor beta chains below, sequenced in a study of blood T cell repertoires in COVID-19. Profiling relied on immunoSEQ multiplex PCR, and the TCRdb table lists in-frame clones only, not all of them. The table shows about 260,000 clones, with around 90% occurring only once. Specimen: peripheral blood. These receptors all come from a human donor in a cohort sampled during active COVID-19.

The V and J genes are TRBV6-5 and TRBJ2-5; no reliable D call. The CDR3 sequence is 12 residues long. CDR1 is MNHEY, CDR2 SVGAGI, per germline. With 8 bases removed from V and 1 base from J, the gap between germline ends came to 8 bases. This CDR3 is CASFTAQETQYF. CDR3 coding DNA: TGTGCCAGCTTTACAGCCCAAGAGACCCAGTACTTC.

The J gene is TRBJ1-2, the V gene TRBV25-1; no firm D call. CDR3 length equals 14 residues. Germline V gives CDR1 MGHDK, CDR2 SYGVNS. Deletions cut 1 base from V and 4 bases from J, with 10 bases between. CDR3 residues: CASSEFGDPYGYTF. CDR3 DNA: TGTGCCAGCAGTGAATTTGGAGATCCCTATGGCTACACCTTC.

To note about this clone: Other DNA sequences in the sample encode the same CDR3. The rearrangement uses TRBV18 and TRBJ2-7; D might be TRBD1 (6 bases). V shed 3 bases and J shed 3 bases, with 9 bases lying between them. Germline V lookup: CDR1 KGHSH, CDR2 LQKENI. This CDR3 is built from 13 residues. The DNA of the CDR3 is TGTGCCAGCTCACCGGGGGCAAGCTACGAGCAGTACTTC. Translation: CASSPGASYEQYF.

V gene TRBV13 combines with J gene TRBJ2-7, with D unresolved. There are 11 residues in the CDR3. Germline CDR1 PRHDT, CDR2 FYEKMQ (reference sequence). V was cut by 0 bases and J by 6 bases, with 3 bases left in between. CDR3 amino acids: CASSLGSEQYF. The CDR3 DNA is TGTGCCAGCAGCTTAGGGAGCGAGCAGTACTTC.

This chain uses TRBV5-1 with TRBJ2-7, with D perhaps matching TRBD1 (7 bases). The CDR3 length is 14 residues. CDR1 SGHRS and CDR2 YFSETQ come from the germline V gene. The germline V and J ends were trimmed by 3 bases and 3 bases, with 13 bases remaining between them. The CDR3 nucleotides are TGCGCCAGCAGCTGGGGGGACAGCTACTACGAGCAGTACTTC. Protein product: CASSWGDSYYEQYF.

This sequence joins TRBV19 and TRBJ1-1; a weak D match, TRBD1 (6 bases). Germline V gives CDR1 LNHDA, CDR2 SQIVND (reference sequence). This CDR3 contains 13 residues. The V gene lost 8 bases and the J gene lost 4 bases, with 14 bases spanning the gap. The CDR3 coding sequence is TGTGCCAGTGGCGAGGGGGGGGCCACTGAAGCTTTCTTT. Protein: CASGEGGATEAFF.

J is TRBJ1-1 and V is TRBV19; 9 nucleotides line up with TRBD1. Trimming removed 6 bases from V and 0 bases from J; junction bases left unmatched: 2. Germline-derived CDR1 and CDR2 are LNHDA and SQIVND (reference sequence). The CDR3 is made up of 14 amino acids. CDR3 residues: CASRQGAMNTEAFF. The DNA for the CDR3 is TGTGCCAGTAGACAGGGGGCGATGAACACTGAAGCTTTCTTT. The variable domain in full, with the rest retrieved from reference TRBV19 and TRBJ1-1, is DGGITQSPKYLFRKEGQNVTLSCEQNLNHDAMYWYRQDPGQGLRLIYYSQIVNDFQKGDIAEGYSVSREKKESFPLTVTSAQKNPTAFYLCASRQGAMNTEAFFGQGTRLTVV.

The chain uses TRBV30 and TRBJ1-6; tentative D call: TRBD1 (5 bases). Germline assignment: CDR1 GTSNPN and CDR2 SVGIG (reference sequence). Trimming cost V 3 bases and J 7 bases, with 34 bases left between them. This CDR3 has 21 residues. CDR3 nucleotide sequence: TGTGCCTGGAGATCCCAGGGCGAGTTAAGAGTTTACGCCAGCACGAATTCACCCCTCCACTTT. Amino acid sequence: CAWRSQGELRVYASTNSPLHF. The entire variable domain, with the rest obtained from reference TRBV30 and TRBJ1-6, is as follows: SQTIHQWPATLVQPVGSPLSLECTVEGTSNPNLYWYRQAAGRGLQLLFYSVGIGQISSEVPQNLSASRPQDRQFILSSKKLLLSDSGFYLCAWRSQGELRVYASTNSPLHFGNGTRLTVT.

The V call is TRBV11-2, the J call TRBJ2-7; D unclear. The CDR3 length is 13 residues. With 0 bases removed from V and 6 bases from J, the gap between germline ends came to 9 bases. Germline lookup yields CDR1 SGHAT and CDR2 FQNNGV. The DNA for the CDR3 is TGTGCCAGCAGCTTAGAGCTAGGCCTCGAGCAGTACTTC. It codes for CASSLELGLEQYF.

The chain is built from TRBV30 and TRBJ1-2; 7 nucleotides match TRBD1. The CDR3 totals 14 residues. Germline-derived CDR1 and CDR2 are GTSNPN and SVGIG (reference sequence). The V gene end was trimmed by 3 bases and the J gene end by 2 bases; junction bases not matched to a gene: 6. CDR3 protein: CAWRMGQRNYGYTF. CDR3 sequence (DNA): TGTGCCTGGAGGATGGGACAGCGCAACTATGGCTACACCTTC.

J is TRBJ1-1 and V is TRBV11-2; 9 bases map to TRBD1. The CDR3 is made up of 14 amino acids. Losses at the gene ends were 5 bases for V and 2 bases for J; bases not matched to a gene: 3. Germline CDR1 and CDR2: SGHAT and FQNNGV. The DNA for the CDR3 is TGTGCCAGCAGCCGAACAGGGGGCAACACTGAAGCTTTCTTT. Translated: CASSRTGGNTEAFF.

In this sample, this clone turned up once. The chain is built from TRBV9 and TRBJ2-1, with 9 bases matching TRBD2. The CDR3 sequence is 14 residues long. CDR1 is SGDLS, CDR2 YYNGEE, per germline. The V segment lost 6 bases and the J segment 5 bases; nucleotides outside the gene matches: 6. DNA of the CDR3: TGTGCCAGCACGCCGGGACTAGCTAACAATGAGCAGTTCTTC. Translated, it gives CASTPGLANNEQFF.

The J gene is TRBJ1-2, the V gene TRBV9, with 8 bases lining up with TRBD1. This CDR3 comprises 14 residues. Germline-derived CDR1 and CDR2 are SGDLS and YYNGEE. After removal of 4 bases from V and 4 bases from J, the junction contained 6 bases not matched to a gene. CDR3 nucleotides: TGTGCCAGCAGCCCCGACAGGGGAAGCTATGGCTACACCTTC. Translating gives CASSPDRGSYGYTF. Filled out from reference TRBV9 and TRBJ1-2, the complete variable domain reads DSGVTQTPKHLITATGQRVTLRCSPRSGDLSVYWYQQSLDQGLQFLIQYYNGEERAKGNILERFSAQQFPDLHSELNLSSLELGDSALYFCASSPDRGSYGYTFGSGTRLTVV.

The chain carries TRBV5-1 and TRBJ1-1; no clear D gene. The CDR3 covers 13 residues. The germline V gene encodes CDR1 SGHRS and CDR2 YFSETQ. V was trimmed by 2 bases and J by 0 bases, leaving 5 bases between them. The CDR3 reads CASSFAMNTEAFF. The CDR3 DNA reads TGCGCCAGCAGCTTCGCTATGAACACTGAAGCTTTCTTT.

V usage is TRBV11-2 and J usage is TRBJ2-7; 8 bases agree with TRBD1. Trimming took 5 bases from V and 4 from J; bases not matched to a gene: 10. The germline gives CDR1 SGHAT, CDR2 FQNNGV. CDR3 length equals 15 residues. This CDR3 is CASSGVRQGSYEQYF. The DNA for the CDR3 is TGTGCCAGCAGCGGGGTACGACAGGGGTCTTACGAGCAGTACTTC.

The chain recombines TRBV5-4 with TRBJ2-7; 9 nucleotides line up with TRBD1. The J segment lost 4 bases and the V segment lost 3 bases, leaving 8 bases of the junction unmatched. CDR1 SGHNT and CDR2 YYREEE come from the germline V gene (reference sequence). CDR3 length: 15 residues. The CDR3 DNA reads as TGTGCCAGCAGCTCCCGGGACAGGGAAGGGTACGAGCAGTACTTC. Its translation is CASSSRDREGYEQYF.

The rearrangement links TRBV3-1 (or the pseudogene TRBV3-2) to TRBJ1-3; 7 nucleotides match TRBD1. The V and J ends lost 1 base and 2 bases, in that order; junction bases with no gene match: 5. The CDR3 length is 16 residues. Germline-derived CDR1 and CDR2 are LGHDT and YNNKEL (reference sequence). Here the CDR3 DNA reads TGTGCCAGCAGCCAAGCTGACAGGGCCCCTGGAAACACCATATATTTT. Amino acid sequence: CASSQADRAPGNTIYF.

The chain uses TRBV27 and TRBJ1-1; a weak D match, TRBD1 (5 bases). Germline loops: CDR1 MNHEY, CDR2 SMNVEV (reference sequence). This CDR3 spans 14 amino acids. Trimming removed 5 bases at V and 3 bases at J, with 13 bases between. The CDR3 sequence is CASSRRGPYTEAFF. The CDR3 DNA follows: TGTGCCAGCAGTCGAAGGGGCCCTTACACTGAAGCTTTCTTT.

The rearrangement joins TRBV5-4 to TRBJ2-7; perhaps TRBD1 as D (6 bases). This CDR3 region has 15 residues. V lost 0 bases and J lost 2, with 12 bases in between. Per the germline V gene, CDR1 is SGHNT and CDR2 is YYREEE (reference sequence). As DNA, the CDR3 is TGTGCCAGCAGCTTGGATGGGACACATACCTACGAGCAGTACTTC. Translated: CASSLDGTHTYEQYF.

This clone was observed a handful of times. The chain carries TRBV15 and TRBJ1-3; D perhaps matches TRBD1 (6 bases). This CDR3 spans 17 amino acids. Per the germline V gene, CDR1 is LNHNV and CDR2 is YYDKDF (reference sequence). Deletions cut 0 bases from V and 2 bases from J, with 14 bases between. CDR3 region: CATSRDLQGYTGNTIYF. The CDR3, as DNA: TGTGCCACCAGCAGAGACCTACAGGGTTATACTGGAAACACCATATATTTT.

This sequence joins TRBV10-1 and TRBJ2-6; D gene ambiguous. The germline V gene has CDR1 WNHNN and CDR2 SYGVQD (reference sequence). Trimming shortened V by 5 bases and J by 0 bases, and 8 bases separated the two germline ends. The CDR3 contains 15 residues. CDR3 protein: CASSPDTSGANVLTF. In DNA form, the CDR3 reads TGCGCCAGCAGTCCCGACACCTCTGGGGCCAACGTCCTGACTTTC.

The table lists this clone with many counts. This sequence joins TRBV28 and TRBJ1-6, with D possibly being TRBD1 (6 bases). Between the trimmed V and J ends, which lost 5 bases and 9 bases, there was a span of 14 bases. CDR1 and CDR2 (germline): MDHEN, SYDVKM. The CDR3 totals 14 residues. CDR3 bases: TGTGCCAGCAGTCCCCCGTCCAGGGGTTCACCCCTCCACTTT. Protein product: CASSPPSRGSPLHF.

V and J are TRBV20-1 and TRBJ2-7; no definite D call. The CDR3 totals 11 residues. Germline loops: CDR1 DFQATT, CDR2 SNEGSKA (reference sequence). V shed 6 bases and J shed 3 bases, with 9 bases lying between them. The CDR3 reads CSAPTDYEQYF. The CDR3 nucleotides read TGCAGTGCGCCAACAGACTACGAGCAGTACTTC.

This rearrangement joins TRBV14 to TRBJ2-7; 8 nucleotides match TRBD1. Per the germline V gene, CDR1 is SGHDN and CDR2 is FVKESK. J gave up 2 bases and V 4 bases, and 10 bases lay outside the gene matches. The length of the CDR3 is 16 residues. The CDR3 bases are TGTGCCAGCAGCCCATTTACAGGGGGGCCGACCTACGAGCAGTACTTC. This gives the protein CASSPFTGGPTYEQYF.

V usage is TRBV18 and J usage is TRBJ2-7, with D perhaps matching TRBD1 (5 bases). From germline, CDR1 is KGHSH and CDR2 LQKENI. This CDR3 has 14 residues. V lost 2 bases, J lost 4 bases, and 12 bases lay in between. In DNA form, the CDR3 reads TGTGCCAGCTCACCAATCGATGGGGCTTACGAGCAGTACTTC. This codes for CASSPIDGAYEQYF.

A single count supports this clone. This sequence joins TRBV2 and TRBJ2-6, with TRBD1 matching over 10 bases. The germline V gene encodes CDR1 SNHLY and CDR2 FYNNEI. This CDR3 has 16 residues. Germline trimming cut 10 bases from V and 4 bases from J; bases unmatched to any gene: 10. CDR3 nucleotides: TGTGCCACGCCGGGACAGGGGAGGTCCGGGGCCAACGTCCTGACTTTC. Residues: CATPGQGRSGANVLTF.

The chain combines TRBV19 with TRBJ2-1; 7 nucleotides align to TRBD1. Germline CDR1 is LNHDA and CDR2 is SQIVND (reference sequence). J lost 8 bases, V lost 2 bases, and 3 bases had no gene match. CDR3 length equals 13 residues. CDR3 nucleotides: TGTGCCAGTAGTATACAGGGGGTCGATGAGCAGTTCTTC. This encodes CASSIQGVDEQFF.

The chain links TRBV5-6 to TRBJ2-7; TRBD2 might be the D (5 bases). V lost 4 bases to trimming and J lost 2 bases, with 13 bases between them. Germline V gene sequence: CDR1 SGHDT, CDR2 YYEEEE. The CDR3 is 14 amino acids. This CDR3 is CASSIRELPYEQYF. The CDR3 nucleotides are TGTGCCAGCAGCATAAGGGAGCTTCCCTACGAGCAGTACTTC.

The V call is TRBV12-2, the J call TRBJ2-1; TRBD2, as called in the table, went unchecked against the DNA. TRBV12-2 has pseudogene status. The CDR3 consists of 12 residues. The CDR3 DNA reads as TGTGCAAGTCGACCCCTGGGGGGTGAGCAGTTCTTC. As protein: CASRPLGGEQFF.

The DNA for the CDR3 is TGTGCCAGCACCCAGATATCCAGGGGGCTCTACGAGCAGTACTTC. Translating it yields CASTQISRGLYEQYF. This chain uses TRBV5-6 with TRBJ2-7; TRBD1 agrees at 8 bases. V was pared by 6 bases and J by 3 bases, with 11 bases of the junction left unmatched. This CDR3 is built from 15 residues. Germline V lookup: CDR1 SGHDT, CDR2 YYEEEE. Full variable domain (outside the CDR3, taken from reference TRBV5-6 and TRBJ2-7): DAGVTQSPTHLIKTRGQQVTLRCSPKSGHDTVSWYQQALGQGPQFIFQYYEEEERQRGNFPDRFSGHQFPNYSSELNVNALLLGDSALYLCASTQISRGLYEQYFGPGTRLTVT.